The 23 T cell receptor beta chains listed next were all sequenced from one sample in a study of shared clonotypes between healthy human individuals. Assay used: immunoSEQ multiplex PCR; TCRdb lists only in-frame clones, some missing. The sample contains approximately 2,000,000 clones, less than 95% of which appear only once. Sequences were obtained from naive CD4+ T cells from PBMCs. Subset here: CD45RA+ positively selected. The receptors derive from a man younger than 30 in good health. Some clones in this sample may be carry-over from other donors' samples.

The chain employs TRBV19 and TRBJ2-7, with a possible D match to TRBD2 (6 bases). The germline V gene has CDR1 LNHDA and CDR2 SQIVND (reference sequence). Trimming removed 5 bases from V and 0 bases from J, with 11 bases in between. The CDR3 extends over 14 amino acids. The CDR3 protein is CASSLAGSSYEQYF. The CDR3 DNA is TGTGCCAGTAGTTTGGCGGGGAGCTCCTACGAGCAGTACTTC.

The DNA of the CDR3 is TGTGCCAGCAGTGAAGTAGACCTTAGCACAGATACGCAGTATTTT. Protein product: CASSEVDLSTDTQYF. This chain connects TRBV25-1 to TRBJ2-3; the D is unclear. The CDR3 spans 15 residues. Germline V gene data show CDR1 as MGHDK and CDR2 as SYGVNS. The V end was cut by 2 bases, the J end by 0 bases, with 9 bases between.

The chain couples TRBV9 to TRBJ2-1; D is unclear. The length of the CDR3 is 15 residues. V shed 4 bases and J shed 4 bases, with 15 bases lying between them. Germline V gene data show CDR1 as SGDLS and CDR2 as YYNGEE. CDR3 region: CASSLLSGPYNEQFF. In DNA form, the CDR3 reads TGTGCCAGCAGCCTTCTCTCTGGACCTTACAATGAGCAGTTCTTC.

The CDR3 loop is CASSQRLVLAGEVNEQFF. The CDR3 DNA reads TGTGCCAGCAGCCAGCGTCTAGTTCTAGCGGGAGAAGTCAATGAGCAGTTCTTC. The J gene is TRBJ2-1, the V gene TRBV14; 10 nucleotides agree with TRBD2. Per the germline V gene, CDR1 is SGHDN and CDR2 is FVKESK. The CDR3 has 18 residues. The V segment lost 3 bases and the J segment 6 bases; nucleotides outside the gene matches: 14.

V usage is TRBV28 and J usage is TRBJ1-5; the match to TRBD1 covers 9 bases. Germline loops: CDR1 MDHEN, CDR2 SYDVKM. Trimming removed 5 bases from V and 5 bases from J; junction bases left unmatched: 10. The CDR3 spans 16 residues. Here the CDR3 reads CASSPLVRTGDQPQHF. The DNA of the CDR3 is TGTGCCAGCAGTCCACTCGTGAGGACAGGGGATCAGCCCCAGCATTTT. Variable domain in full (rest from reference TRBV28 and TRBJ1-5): DVKVTQSSRYLVKRTGEKVFLECVQDMDHENMFWYRQDPGLGLRLIYFSYDVKMKEKGDIPEGYSVSREKKERFSLILESASTNQTSMYLCASSPLVRTGDQPQHFGDGTRLSIL.

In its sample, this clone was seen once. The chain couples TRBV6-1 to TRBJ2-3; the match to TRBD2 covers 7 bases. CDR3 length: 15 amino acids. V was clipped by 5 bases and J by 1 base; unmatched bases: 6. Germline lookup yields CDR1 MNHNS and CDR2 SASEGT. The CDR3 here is CASSSPSGGTDTQYF. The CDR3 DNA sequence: TGTGCCAGCAGTTCTCCGAGCGGGGGCACAGATACGCAGTATTTT.

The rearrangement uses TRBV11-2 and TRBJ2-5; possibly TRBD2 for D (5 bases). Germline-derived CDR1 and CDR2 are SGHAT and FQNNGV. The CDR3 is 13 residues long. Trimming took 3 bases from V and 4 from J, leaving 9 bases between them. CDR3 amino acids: CASSFRLSETQYF. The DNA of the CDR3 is TGTGCCAGCAGCTTTCGACTATCAGAGACCCAGTACTTC.

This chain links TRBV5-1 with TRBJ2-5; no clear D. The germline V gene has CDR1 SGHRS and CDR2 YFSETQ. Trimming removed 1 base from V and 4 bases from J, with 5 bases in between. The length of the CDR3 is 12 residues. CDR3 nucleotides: TGCGCCAGCAGCTTGACGGCAGAGACCCAGTACTTC. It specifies CASSLTAETQYF.

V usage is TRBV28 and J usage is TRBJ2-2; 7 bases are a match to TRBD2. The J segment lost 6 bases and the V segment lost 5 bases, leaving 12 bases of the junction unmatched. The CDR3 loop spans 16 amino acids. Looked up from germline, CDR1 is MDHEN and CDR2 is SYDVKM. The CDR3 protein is CASSTPTAGAAGELFF. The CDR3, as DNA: TGTGCCAGCAGTACGCCGACGGCGGGAGCCGCCGGGGAGCTGTTTTTT.

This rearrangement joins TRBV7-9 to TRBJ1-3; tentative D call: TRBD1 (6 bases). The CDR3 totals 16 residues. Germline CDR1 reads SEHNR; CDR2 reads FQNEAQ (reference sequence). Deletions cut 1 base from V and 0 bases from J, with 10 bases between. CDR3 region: CASSLVPQGSGNTIYF. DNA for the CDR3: TGTGCCAGCAGCTTAGTACCACAGGGCTCTGGAAACACCATATATTTT.

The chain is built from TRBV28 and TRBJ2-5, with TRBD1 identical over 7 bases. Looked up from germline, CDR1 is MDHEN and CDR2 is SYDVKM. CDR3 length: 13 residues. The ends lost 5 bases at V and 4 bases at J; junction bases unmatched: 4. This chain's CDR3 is CASSDRERETQYF. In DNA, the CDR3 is TGTGCCAGCAGTGACAGGGAGAGAGAGACCCAGTACTTC.

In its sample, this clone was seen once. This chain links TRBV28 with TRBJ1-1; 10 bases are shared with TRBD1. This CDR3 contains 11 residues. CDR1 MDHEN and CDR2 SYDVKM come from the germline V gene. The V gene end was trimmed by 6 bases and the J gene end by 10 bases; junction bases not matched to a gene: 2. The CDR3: CASRGDRGAFF. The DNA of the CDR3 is TGTGCCAGCAGGGGGGACAGGGGAGCTTTCTTT.

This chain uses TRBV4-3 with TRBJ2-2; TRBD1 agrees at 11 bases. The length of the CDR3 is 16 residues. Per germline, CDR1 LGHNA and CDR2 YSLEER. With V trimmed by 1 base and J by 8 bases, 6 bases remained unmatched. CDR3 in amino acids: CASSQAGQGARGELFF. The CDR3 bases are TGCGCCAGCAGCCAAGCCGGACAGGGGGCGCGAGGGGAGCTGTTTTTT.

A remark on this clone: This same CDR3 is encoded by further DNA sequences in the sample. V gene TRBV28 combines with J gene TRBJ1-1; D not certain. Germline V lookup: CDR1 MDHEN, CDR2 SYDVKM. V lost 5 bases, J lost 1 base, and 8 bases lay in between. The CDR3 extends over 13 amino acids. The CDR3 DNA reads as TGTGCCAGCAGTCCAAGGAAGAACACTGAAGCTTTCTTT. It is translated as CASSPRKNTEAFF.

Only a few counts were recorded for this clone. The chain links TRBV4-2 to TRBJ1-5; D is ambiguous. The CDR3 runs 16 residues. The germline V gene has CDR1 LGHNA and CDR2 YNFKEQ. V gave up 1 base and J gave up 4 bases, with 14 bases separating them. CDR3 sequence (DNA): TGTGCCAGCAGCCAAGGAATCGGCCAGATTAATCAGCCCCAGCATTTT. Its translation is CASSQGIGQINQPQHF.

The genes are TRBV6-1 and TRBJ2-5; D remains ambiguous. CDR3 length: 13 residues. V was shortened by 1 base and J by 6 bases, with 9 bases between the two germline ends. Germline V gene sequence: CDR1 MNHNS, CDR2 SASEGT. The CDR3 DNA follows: TGTGCCAGCAGTGAAGAGGGTGGGAAGACCCAGTACTTC. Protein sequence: CASSEEGGKTQYF.

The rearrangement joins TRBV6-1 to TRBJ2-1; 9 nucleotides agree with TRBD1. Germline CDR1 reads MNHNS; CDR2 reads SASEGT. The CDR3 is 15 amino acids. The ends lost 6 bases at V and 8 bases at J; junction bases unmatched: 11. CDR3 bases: TGTGCCAGCAGCCCTGACAGGGGGTGGAGGGATGAGCAGTTCTTC. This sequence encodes CASSPDRGWRDEQFF.

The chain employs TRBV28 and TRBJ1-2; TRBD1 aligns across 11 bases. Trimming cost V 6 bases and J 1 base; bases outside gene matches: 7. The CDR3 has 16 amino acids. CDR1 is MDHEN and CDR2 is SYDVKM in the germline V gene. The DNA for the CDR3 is TGTGCCAGCAGCGCCAGGACAGGGGGCTTTAACTATGGCTACACCTTC. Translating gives CASSARTGGFNYGYTF.

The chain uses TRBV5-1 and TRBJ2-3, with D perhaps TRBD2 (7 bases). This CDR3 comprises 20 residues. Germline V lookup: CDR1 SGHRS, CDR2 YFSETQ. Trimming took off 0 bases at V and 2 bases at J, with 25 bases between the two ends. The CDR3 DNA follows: TGCGCCAGCAGCTTGGGTAATTTACGGCGACCCGGGGGGCTCACAGATACGCAGTATTTT. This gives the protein CASSLGNLRRPGGLTDTQYF.

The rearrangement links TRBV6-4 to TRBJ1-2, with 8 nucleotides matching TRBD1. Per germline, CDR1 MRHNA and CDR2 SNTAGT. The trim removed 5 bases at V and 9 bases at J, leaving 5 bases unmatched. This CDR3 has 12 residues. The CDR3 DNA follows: TGTGCCAGCAGTAACGGACAGGGAAGCTACACCTTC. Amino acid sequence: CASSNGQGSYTF.

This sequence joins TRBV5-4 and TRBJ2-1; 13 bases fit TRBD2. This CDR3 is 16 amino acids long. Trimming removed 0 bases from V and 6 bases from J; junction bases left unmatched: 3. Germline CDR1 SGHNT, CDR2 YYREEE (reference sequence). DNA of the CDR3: TGTGCCAGCAGCTTGGAACTAGCGGGAGGGCTCAATGAGCAGTTCTTC. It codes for CASSLELAGGLNEQFF.

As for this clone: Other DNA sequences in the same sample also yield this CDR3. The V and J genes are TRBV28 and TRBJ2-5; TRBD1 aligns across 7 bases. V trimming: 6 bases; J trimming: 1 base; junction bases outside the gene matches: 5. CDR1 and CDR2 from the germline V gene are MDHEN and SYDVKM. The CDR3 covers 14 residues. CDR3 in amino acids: CASSSYRGQETQYF. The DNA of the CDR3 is TGTGCCAGCAGCTCGTACAGGGGCCAAGAGACCCAGTACTTC. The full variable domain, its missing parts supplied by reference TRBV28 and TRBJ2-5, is DVKVTQSSRYLVKRTGEKVFLECVQDMDHENMFWYRQDPGLGLRLIYFSYDVKMKEKGDIPEGYSVSREKKERFSLILESASTNQTSMYLCASSSYRGQETQYFGPGTRLLVL.

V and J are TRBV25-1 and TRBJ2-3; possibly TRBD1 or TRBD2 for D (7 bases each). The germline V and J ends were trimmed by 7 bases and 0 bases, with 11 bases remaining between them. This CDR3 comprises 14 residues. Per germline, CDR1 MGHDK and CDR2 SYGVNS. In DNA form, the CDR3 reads TGTGCCAGCACCAGGGGGGGAAGCACAGATACGCAGTATTTT. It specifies CASTRGGSTDTQYF.